This T cell receptor (beta chain) was captured in a study of T cells and Merkel cell carcinoma outcomes (dated by TCRdb to 2020 to 2022). Describing the broader study: In patients with Merkel cell carcinoma, researchers looked at whether the T-cell repertoire of the tumor, along with T-cell density, could predict clinical outcome. General findings and caveats noted by the study authors: The combination of T-cell repertoire features and T-cell density was reported to predict clinical outcomes in patients with Merkel cell carcinoma.

Remarks on this clone: Its antigen is unknown. Per-nucleotide qualities are absent, and no much larger clonotype sits a single base away.

Samples came from patients with Merkel cell carcinoma. Receptors were amplified or captured by the immunoSEQ multiplex PCR assay. TCRdb's version of the immuneACCESS table is confined to in-frame rearrangements and falls short of the full clone set. An unresolved V gene accounts for under half of the shortfall where checked; the remainder is of unknown origin. The sample table holds 15,000 or so clones, of which around 86% were seen once. Together, the top ten hold more than 7.5% of the sample. The TCR was taken from a human donor with Merkel cell carcinoma. The sequenced sample was tumor tissue from Merkel cell carcinoma.

The nucleotide sequence is TGTGCCAGCAGCTGGTCGGACAGCCTCTCTGGAAACACCATATATTTT. Its amino acids are CASSWSDSLSGNTIYF. Recombination connected TRBV7-9 to TRBJ1-3, with a weak D call of TRBD1 (6 bases match). The V and J ends are trimmed by 4 bases and 0 bases, leaving 13 bases between them. The germline V gene (reference sequence) gives CDR1 as SEHNR and CDR2 as FQNEAQ. Counted from cysteine to phenylalanine, this CDR3 has 16 amino acids. Only the CDR3 part of the read is kept: 48 bases, read in frame from the first base.